A selection of T cell receptor beta chains follows, all from one sample in a study of blood T cells in healthy people across ages. Via MiXCR, TCRdb re-called the 5' RACE reads, giving one row per CDR3 protein. The data hold roughly 1,300,000 distinct CDR3 sequences, with around 55% observed a single time. Sequenced material: blood. The receptors shown here come from a man in his late teens or twenties in good health. The CDR3 runs from the conserved cysteine through the conserved F or W. A D gene is named only where the DNA matches it firmly. Size is stated for part of the rows, as once, few or many counts, or as a class when the clone is expanded.

>TRBV5-1|14|TRBD1|TRBJ2-1|NA
CASHLRTGINEQFF
TGCGCCAGCCACCTGAGGACAGGGATCAATGAGCAGTTCTTC
>TRBV20-1|12|NA|TRBJ2-7|NA
CSASSRIHEQYF
TGCAGTGCTAGTAGTAGGATCCACGAGCAGTACTTC
>TRBV3-1|17|TRBD2|TRBJ2-5|NA
CASSRGTSGSLLETQYF
TGTGCCAGCAGCCGCGGGACTAGCGGGAGTTTATTAGAGACCCAGTACTTC
>TRBV10-3|13|NA|TRBJ2-3|NA
CAISDGVYDTQYF
TGTGCCATCAGTGACGGCGTCTACGATACGCAGTATTTT
>TRBV5-1|14|NA|TRBJ2-7|NA
CASSLGLGNYEQYF
TGCGCCAGCAGCTTGGGCTTGGGGAACTACGAGCAGTACTTC
>TRBV9|15|NA|TRBJ2-1|NA
CASSSMSGPPVEQFF
TGTGCCAGCAGTTCTATGTCCGGGCCCCCGGTCGAGCAGTTCTTC
>TRBV27|14|NA|TRBJ2-1|few
CASSFRQPNDEQFF
TGTGCCAGCAGTTTCCGGCAGCCGAATGATGAGCAGTTCTTC
>TRBV5-6|14|NA|TRBJ1-4|NA
CASSFPGGEEKLFF
TGTGCCAGCAGCTTTCCGGGAGGGGAGGAAAAACTGTTTTTT
>TRBV5-5|17|NA|TRBJ2-1|NA
CASSLPYQGKVINEQFF
TGTGCCAGCAGCTTACCGTATCAGGGCAAAGTAATTAATGAGCAGTTCTTC
>TRBV15|18|TRBD2|TRBJ2-5|NA
CATSIQTLGLAVQETQYF
TGTGCCACCAGCATACAAACCTTGGGACTAGCGGTACAAGAGACCCAGTACTTC
>TRBV12-3/TRBV12-4|17|NA|TRBJ2-3|NA
CASSLYGRTLSTDTQYF
TGTGCCAGCAGTTTATACGGCAGAACCCTTAGCACAGATACGCAGTATTTT
>TRBV20-1|15|NA|TRBJ2-4|NA
CSARDLTGDWNIQYF
TGCAGTGCTAGAGACCTAACGGGGGATTGGAACATTCAGTACTTC
>TRBV7-4|14|TRBD1|TRBJ2-7|NA
CASSLSRGCHEQYF
TGTGCCAGCAGCCTAAGCAGGGGGTGTCACGAGCAGTACTTC
>TRBV12-3/TRBV12-4|13|NA|TRBJ1-2|NA
CASSLSGSQGYTF
TGCGCCAGCAGTTTAAGTGGCAGTCAAGGCTACACCTTC
>TRBV9|15|TRBD1|TRBJ1-1|NA
CASSGGDRGITEAFF
TGTGCCAGCAGCGGAGGAGACAGGGGAATAACTGAAGCTTTCTTT
>TRBV2|14|NA|TRBJ2-3|NA
CASRASTNTDTQYF
TGTGCCAGCAGGGCGTCAACAAACACAGATACGCAGTATTTT